This passage covers 23 T cell receptor beta chains from one sample sequenced in a study of blood T cell repertoires in COVID-19. Only in-frame clones appear in the TCRdb table, and some are missing; sequencing was by immunoSEQ multiplex PCR. The sample has approximately 470,000 clones; around 90% are singletons. The source material was PBMCs or T cells enriched from blood (not recorded which). Source of these receptors: a woman under 30 who had recovered from COVID-19.

The rearrangement links TRBV9 to TRBJ2-1; D perhaps matches TRBD2 (7 bases). Trimming took 3 bases from V and 6 from J, leaving 19 bases between them. Germline assignment: CDR1 SGDLS and CDR2 YYNGEE. The CDR3 runs to 16 residues. The CDR3 DNA sequence: TGTGCCAGCAGCGCCGGGGGGCCTCTCGAGGGCAATGAGCAGTTCTTC. Its protein is CASSAGGPLEGNEQFF.

The rearrangement uses TRBV18 and TRBJ1-1; D uncertain. The CDR3 extends over 14 amino acids. V was cut by 4 bases and J by 0 bases, with 9 bases left in between. From germline, CDR1 is KGHSH and CDR2 LQKENI. CDR3 sequence: CASSQSILNTEAFF. In nucleotides, the CDR3 is TGTGCCAGCTCACAGAGTATCCTGAACACTGAAGCTTTCTTT.

This sequence joins TRBV3-1 (or the pseudogene TRBV3-2) and TRBJ1-4, with D perhaps matching TRBD1 (5 bases). The ends were cut back, 4 bases at V and 0 bases at J, with 15 bases in the middle. The germline V gene has CDR1 LGHDT and CDR2 YNNKEL (reference sequence). CDR3 length: 17 residues. DNA of the CDR3: TGTGCCAGCAGCCTCTCGACAGTGTTTGCAACTAATGAAAAACTGTTTTTT. This sequence encodes CASSLSTVFATNEKLFF.

The V call is TRBV5-1, the J call TRBJ1-6; no clear D. V lost 0 bases and J 9 bases, leaving 7 bases between the germline ends. The CDR3 is made up of 13 amino acids. Germline CDR1 is SGHRS and CDR2 is YFSETQ. The CDR3 loop reads CASSLEAGSPLHF. DNA for the CDR3: TGCGCCAGCAGCTTGGAGGCGGGTTCACCCCTCCACTTT.

The chain carries TRBV9 and TRBJ2-7, with a tentative D call TRBD2 (6 bases). Germline CDR1 is SGDLS and CDR2 is YYNGEE. V lost 0 bases and J lost 6, with 13 bases in between. This CDR3 is built from 14 residues. The CDR3 coding sequence is TGTGCCAGCAGCGTAGAGGAGGGCTCGGGCGAGCAGTACTTC. This gives the protein CASSVEEGSGEQYF.

Of note for this clone: This specimen includes other DNA sequences encoding the same CDR3. CDR3 region: CASRQGGQPQHF. In DNA, the CDR3 is TGTGCCAGCAGACAAGGAGGTCAGCCCCAGCATTTT. This chain uses TRBV28 with TRBJ1-5, with D unclear. This CDR3 has 12 residues. The V and J ends lost 6 bases and 6 bases respectively, with 9 bases between them. From germline, CDR1 is MDHEN and CDR2 SYDVKM.

The rearrangement links TRBV19 to TRBJ1-1; unclear D gene. Germline V gene data show CDR1 as LNHDA and CDR2 as SQIVND (reference sequence). The length of the CDR3 is 14 residues. V was clipped by 3 bases and J by 7 bases, with 15 bases between them. CDR3 in DNA: TGTGCCAGTAGTATCCTCCCCGGGGAGGGTGAAGCTTTCTTT. Encoded protein: CASSILPGEGEAFF.

The chain links TRBV4-1 to TRBJ1-4; D unresolved. V lost 4 bases and J 8 bases, leaving 11 bases between the germline ends. Germline CDR1 reads MGHRA; CDR2 reads YSYEKL. The CDR3 runs to 13 residues. Here the CDR3 reads CASSPSEREKLFF. The CDR3 bases are TGCGCCAGCAGCCCCAGCGAGCGGGAAAAACTGTTTTTT.

V is TRBV2 and J is TRBJ2-1, with TRBD1 matching 9 bases. The CDR3 contains 15 residues. Per germline, CDR1 SNHLY and CDR2 FYNNEI. V trimming: 8 bases; J trimming: 3 bases; junction bases outside the gene matches: 8. The CDR3 sequence: CASVEQGASYNEQFF. The CDR3 DNA follows: TGTGCCAGCGTCGAACAGGGGGCGAGCTACAATGAGCAGTTCTTC.

This chain links TRBV7-8 with TRBJ1-3; 11 bases agree with TRBD1. Germline-derived CDR1 and CDR2 are SGHVS and FQNEAQ. The V gene end was trimmed by 2 bases and the J gene end by 4 bases; junction bases not matched to a gene: 7. This CDR3 contains 17 residues. The CDR3 region is CASSLFGTGGPGNTIYF. Here the CDR3 DNA reads TGTGCCAGCAGCTTATTCGGGACAGGGGGACCGGGAAACACCATATATTTT.

The chain couples TRBV13 to TRBJ2-2; D might be TRBD2 (5 bases). In germline, CDR1 is PRHDT, CDR2 FYEKMQ (reference sequence). Trimming took off 5 bases at V and 4 bases at J, with 14 bases between the two ends. The CDR3 sequence is 15 residues long. DNA of the CDR3: TGTGCCAGCAGCCCACGGACTGCGGCCACCGGGGAGCTGTTTTTT. Its protein product is CASSPRTAATGELFF.

The rearrangement uses TRBV5-8 and TRBJ1-4, with 9 bases that match TRBD1. Per the germline V gene, CDR1 is SGHTS and CDR2 is YDEGEE. The CDR3 extends over 15 amino acids. V lost 6 bases to trimming and J lost 4 bases; unmatched junction nucleotides: 7. The CDR3 region has the DNA TGTGCCAGCATCCGAGCGACAGGGGGTAATGAAAAACTGTTTTTT. This sequence encodes CASIRATGGNEKLFF. Full variable domain (missing parts from reference TRBV5-8 and TRBJ1-4): EAGVTQSPTHLIKTRGQQATLRCSPISGHTSVYWYQQALGLGLQFLLWYDEGEERNRGNFPPRFSGRQFPNYSSELNVNALELEDSALYLCASIRATGGNEKLFFGSGTQLSVL.

The CDR3 is CASSEGQLTEAFF. As DNA, the CDR3 is TGTGCCAGCAGTGAGGGACAGCTCACTGAAGCTTTCTTT. The chain employs TRBV2 and TRBJ1-1, with 7 bases identical to TRBD1. Germline V gene data show CDR1 as SNHLY and CDR2 as FYNNEI. V shed 3 bases, J shed 4 bases, and the junction held 2 bases outside the gene matches. There are 13 residues in the CDR3.

This sequence joins TRBV27 and TRBJ2-3; 7 bases are shared with TRBD1. Germline V gives CDR1 MNHEY, CDR2 SMNVEV (reference sequence). With 8 bases clipped from V and 3 bases from J, the junction kept 2 bases outside the gene matches. This CDR3 is 12 amino acids long. CDR3 nucleotides: TGTGCCAGCGGCAGGGGGACAGATACGCAGTATTTT. Its translation is CASGRGTDTQYF.

The V and J genes are TRBV7-2 and TRBJ1-6; D unclear. V dropped 3 bases and J dropped 9 bases, with 12 bases sitting between them. CDR3 size: 14 residues. Germline assignment: CDR1 SGHTA and CDR2 FQGNSA. The CDR3 loop reads CASSFGEPGSPLHF. Written as DNA, the CDR3 is TGTGCCAGCAGCTTTGGGGAGCCTGGTTCACCCCTCCACTTT.

The genes are TRBV25-1 and TRBJ1-1; D is unclear. V lost 3 bases and J 3 bases, leaving 14 bases between the germline ends. This CDR3 spans 15 amino acids. Germline CDR1 is MGHDK and CDR2 is SYGVNS. The CDR3 nucleotides are TGTGCCAGCAGTGATCGTTGGTCGAGGGACACTGAAGCTTTCTTT. This translates into CASSDRWSRDTEAFF. The full variable domain, completed using reference TRBV25-1 and TRBJ1-1, is EADIYQTPRYLVIGTGKKITLECSQTMGHDKMYWYQQDPGMELHLIHYSYGVNSTEKGDLSSESTVSRIRTEHFPLTLESARPSHTSQYLCASSDRWSRDTEAFFGQGTRLTVV.

This clone showed up just a few times. This chain connects TRBV2 to TRBJ1-1; 10 bases map to TRBD1. V lost 3 bases, J lost 7 bases, and 5 bases stayed unmatched. This CDR3 comprises 14 residues. CDR1 is SNHLY and CDR2 is FYNNEI in the germline V gene. CDR3 protein: CASSEGQGWDEAFF. The CDR3 nucleotides are TGTGCCAGCAGTGAGGGACAGGGGTGGGATGAAGCTTTCTTT.

The genes are TRBV5-4 and TRBJ2-1; D gene ambiguous. Germline CDR1 reads SGHNT; CDR2 reads YYREEE (reference sequence). The CDR3 loop spans 14 amino acids. V was pared by 2 bases and J by 7 bases, with 13 bases between. The chain's CDR3 is CASSLGISGNEQFF. CDR3 bases: TGTGCCAGCAGCTTAGGCATCTCGGGTAATGAGCAGTTCTTC.

This clone turned up a few times. J is TRBJ1-6 and V is TRBV20-1; D is unclear. The CDR3 has 14 amino acids. The germline gives CDR1 DFQATT, CDR2 SNEGSKA (reference sequence). V dropped 5 bases and J dropped 7 bases, with 15 bases sitting between them. The CDR3 DNA is TGCAGTGCTGGTGAGGAGGTAGGGAATTCACCCCTCCACTTT. Its protein product is CSAGEEVGNSPLHF.

The V and J genes are TRBV30 and TRBJ2-7; TRBD1 might be the D (5 bases). Per germline, CDR1 GTSNPN and CDR2 SVGIG (reference sequence). With 0 bases removed from V and 3 bases from J, the gap between germline ends came to 15 bases. The CDR3 loop spans 15 amino acids. The CDR3: CAWSVRQGINYEQYF. The CDR3 coding sequence is TGTGCCTGGAGTGTACGCCAGGGTATTAACTACGAGCAGTACTTC.

Ten or more counts support this clone. This chain's CDR3 is CASSLIRGKSGNTIYF. CDR3 coding DNA: TGTGCCAGCAGCTTAATTAGGGGGAAGTCTGGAAACACCATATATTTT. V gene TRBV11-2 combines with J gene TRBJ1-3; D is possibly TRBD1 (6 bases). This CDR3 is built from 16 residues. V was shortened by 2 bases and J by 1 base, with 12 bases between the two germline ends. Germline values: CDR1 SGHAT, CDR2 FQNNGV.

Only a few counts were recorded for this clone. This chain connects TRBV24-1 to TRBJ1-5, with 9 bases lining up with TRBD1. This CDR3 is built from 16 residues. The J segment lost 4 bases and the V segment lost 4 bases, leaving 7 bases of the junction unmatched. Germline V lookup: CDR1 KGHDR, CDR2 SFDVKD. The CDR3 coding sequence is TGTGCCACCAGTGACCCCCGGACAGGGGCTAATCAGCCCCAGCATTTT. Translated: CATSDPRTGANQPQHF.

The genes are TRBV14 and TRBJ2-2; 7 nucleotides align to TRBD2. V dropped 0 bases and J dropped 0; count of bases not matched to a gene: 4. This CDR3 comprises 17 residues. Per germline, CDR1 SGHDN and CDR2 FVKESK. The CDR3 nucleotides read TGTGCCAGCAGCCAAGATGGGCTAGCGGCGAACACCGGGGAGCTGTTTTTT. Translated: CASSQDGLAANTGELFF.